This T cell receptor (beta chain) emerged from a study of PD-L1 blockade in urothelial cancer. Study as a whole: Male patients with bladder-origin urothelial cancer numbered about nine tenths of the roughly 29. Patients' prior chemotherapy regimens numbered 0 to 3. Among blood samples, the median T cell count was approximately 150,000. Study outcomes and limitations: Sub-median blood TCR clonality before treatment predicted longer survival.

A note on this clone: Its target is unknown.

Generated by immunoSEQ multiplex PCR, the TCRdb table keeps only in-frame clones and is missing some. This table holds more than 40,000 clones, approximately 90% found once. J was trimmed by 2 bases and V by 4 bases; bases with no gene match: 8. This CDR3 is built from 17 residues. In germline, CDR1 is LNHDA, CDR2 SQIVND (reference sequence). The source material was PBMCs, sampled around atezolizumab (anti-PD-L1) treatment. This TCR derives from a woman aged 60 to 75 with urothelial cancer. The chain carries TRBV19 and TRBJ2-1, with 10 nucleotides matching TRBD2. The CDR3 sequence: CASSTIAGGAPYNEQFF. The CDR3 bases are TGTGCCAGTAGTACCATAGCGGGAGGAGCCCCCTACAATGAGCAGTTCTTC.